This T cell receptor (beta chain) was sequenced during a study of shared clonotypes between healthy human individuals. The table lists this clone with a count of one. Antigen specificity is unknown. This same CDR3 is encoded by further DNA sequences in the sample. Germline V gives CDR1 SGDLS, CDR2 YYNGEE. The CDR3 is made up of 14 amino acids. Trimming removed 0 bases from V and 2 bases from J, with 9 bases in between. Overall study findings and caveats: The expectation was that sequencing depth would affect clonotype sharing among donors.

CD45RO-negative, CCR7-selected cells formed the naive CD8 fraction, which excluded terminally differentiated effector memory CD45RA+ cells. Splitting of each subset's genomic DNA was done evenly across several immunoSEQ plates. Using immunoSEQ multiplex PCR, the repertoire was profiled, and TCRdb retains in-frame clones only, with some absent. The data show some 740,000 clones, 92% seen once. This TCR derives from a man aged 25-40 years in good health. This chain connects TRBV9 to TRBJ2-7; the D gene is possibly TRBD1 (5 bases). The specimen sequenced was naive CD8+ T cells sorted from blood. CDR3 region: CASSVEGLTYEQYF. For the CDR3, the DNA is TGTGCCAGCAGCGTAGAGGGGCTCACCTACGAGCAGTACTTC.